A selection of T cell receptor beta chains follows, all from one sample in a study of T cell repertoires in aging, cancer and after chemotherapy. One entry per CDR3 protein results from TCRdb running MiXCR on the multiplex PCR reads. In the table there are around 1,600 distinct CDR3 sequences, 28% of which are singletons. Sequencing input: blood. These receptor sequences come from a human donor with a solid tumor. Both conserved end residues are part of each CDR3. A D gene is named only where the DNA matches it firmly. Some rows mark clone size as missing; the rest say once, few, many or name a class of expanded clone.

CDR3nt: TGTGCCAGCAGTGAAAGCGGGGGGGCCTACAATGAGCAGTTCTTC
CDR3aa: CASSESGGAYNEQFF
j_gene: TRBJ2-1
abundance: medium-sized
v_gene: TRBV6-1
d_gene: TRBD2

CDR3nt: TGTGCCAGCAGTCCAGACAGGTTTAATGAAAAACTGTTTTTT
CDR3aa: CASSPDRFNEKLFF
j_gene: TRBJ1-4
abundance: few
v_gene: TRBV12-3/TRBV12-4
d_gene: .

CDR3nt: TGCAGTGCTAGAGATCCCCTCCGGGCAGGGCCAGGAAACACCATATATTTT
CDR3aa: CSARDPLRAGPGNTIYF
j_gene: TRBJ1-3
abundance: .
v_gene: TRBV20-1
d_gene: .

CDR3nt: TGCAGTGCTAAGTACCGGGACCCACGGGAGACCCAGTACTTC
CDR3aa: CSAKYRDPRETQYF
j_gene: TRBJ2-5
abundance: .
v_gene: TRBV20-1
d_gene: .

CDR3nt: TGTGCCAGCAGCTTACGCGGTCCCGGGAGATCCTACGAGCAGTACTTC
CDR3aa: CASSLRGPGRSYEQYF
j_gene: TRBJ2-7
abundance: once
v_gene: TRBV11-2
d_gene: .

CDR3nt: TGTGCCAGCAGTTTGTGGAGCGGGGGGGCGGCCAAAAACATTCAGTACTTC
CDR3aa: CASSLWSGGAAKNIQYF
j_gene: TRBJ2-4
abundance: .
v_gene: TRBV12-3/TRBV12-4
d_gene: TRBD2

CDR3nt: TGTGCCATCAGTGAGTCTGGGACTGGCTACACCTTC
CDR3aa: CAISESGTGYTF
j_gene: TRBJ1-2
abundance: medium-sized
v_gene: TRBV10-3
d_gene: .

CDR3nt: TGTGCCAGCAGTGCCGGCGGCTCGGCGGGGGCCAACGTCCTGACTTTC
CDR3aa: CASSAGGSAGANVLTF
j_gene: TRBJ2-6
abundance: large
v_gene: TRBV6-1
d_gene: .

CDR3nt: TGTGCCAGCAGCCTGGGACATTTGAACACCGGGGAGCTGTTTTTT
CDR3aa: CASSLGHLNTGELFF
j_gene: TRBJ2-2
abundance: .
v_gene: TRBV7-6
d_gene: .

CDR3nt: TGCAGTGCTCCAGCCTACCTGAACACTGAAGCTTTCTTT
CDR3aa: CSAPAYLNTEAFF
j_gene: TRBJ1-1
abundance: .
v_gene: TRBV20-1
d_gene: .

CDR3nt: TGCAGTGGGTACCAGATGACTAGCGGGGGGGCTGGCACAGATACGCAGTATTTT
CDR3aa: CSGYQMTSGGAGTDTQYF
j_gene: TRBJ2-3
abundance: few
v_gene: TRBV20-1
d_gene: TRBD2

CDR3nt: TGTGCCAGCAGACCCGGACTAGCGGGGCCCCAAGAGACCCAGTACTTC
CDR3aa: CASRPGLAGPQETQYF
j_gene: TRBJ2-5
abundance: .
v_gene: TRBV2
d_gene: TRBD2

CDR3nt: TGTGCCAGCAGTAGGGACAGCCAAGAGACCCAGTACTTC
CDR3aa: CASSRDSQETQYF
j_gene: TRBJ2-5
abundance: medium-sized
v_gene: TRBV6-2/TRBV6-3
d_gene: TRBD1

CDR3nt: TGTGCCAGCAGTCTGACTAGCGGGAGCCAAGAGACCCAGTACTTC
CDR3aa: CASSLTSGSQETQYF
j_gene: TRBJ2-5
abundance: medium-sized
v_gene: TRBV6-1
d_gene: TRBD2

CDR3nt: TGTGCCAGCAGCTTAGATCGGGCAGTGAACACTGAAGCTTTCTTT
CDR3aa: CASSLDRAVNTEAFF
j_gene: TRBJ1-1
abundance: .
v_gene: TRBV7-2
d_gene: .

CDR3nt: TGTGCTAGTTCTCACGGGGGAGGTAACACTGAAGCTTTCTTT
CDR3aa: CASSHGGGNTEAFF
j_gene: TRBJ1-1
abundance: .
v_gene: TRBV19
d_gene: .

CDR3nt: TGTGCCAGCAGTTTTCAGGGGGCCTACGAGCAGTACTTC
CDR3aa: CASSFQGAYEQYF
j_gene: TRBJ2-7
abundance: .
v_gene: TRBV28
d_gene: TRBD1

CDR3nt: TGTGCCAGCAGGGGCCTTTTGCTCAACTTTAGCGGGGGGTCCTACAATGAGCAGTTCTTC
CDR3aa: CASRGLLLNFSGGSYNEQFF
j_gene: TRBJ2-1
abundance: medium-sized
v_gene: TRBV6-6
d_gene: TRBD2

CDR3nt: TGTGCCAGCAGCCAAGGGGCCGGGACCGAAACTTTCTTT
CDR3aa: CASSQGAGTETFF
j_gene: TRBJ1-1
abundance: .
v_gene: TRBV7-9
d_gene: .

CDR3nt: TGTGCCAGAAGCCAAGACAGGGCTTATAGCAATCAGCCCCAGCATTTT
CDR3aa: CARSQDRAYSNQPQHF
j_gene: TRBJ1-5
abundance: few
v_gene: TRBV5-3
d_gene: TRBD1

CDR3nt: TGTGCCAGTAGTCTGGGGTTTTTGTATGAGCAGTTCTTC
CDR3aa: CASSLGFLYEQFF
j_gene: TRBJ2-1
abundance: .
v_gene: TRBV19
d_gene: .

CDR3nt: TGTGCCAGCAGCTTTGACATCCACCCCCGTTATGGCTACACCTTC
CDR3aa: CASSFDIHPRYGYTF
j_gene: TRBJ1-2
abundance: .
v_gene: TRBV11-2
d_gene: .

CDR3nt: TGCGCCAGCAGCCAAGGAGGAAGGGGCTATTCCTATGGCTACACCTTC
CDR3aa: CASSQGGRGYSYGYTF
j_gene: TRBJ1-2
abundance: .
v_gene: TRBV4-3
d_gene: .

CDR3nt: TGTGCCATCAGGCCCGACGTTTCAAGCGAGCAGTACTTC
CDR3aa: CAIRPDVSSEQYF
j_gene: TRBJ2-7
abundance: .
v_gene: TRBV10-3
d_gene: .

CDR3nt: TGCAGTGCAACCCCAGGACTTAACGCGAACACCGGGGAGCTGTTTTTT
CDR3aa: CSATPGLNANTGELFF
j_gene: TRBJ2-2
abundance: .
v_gene: TRBV20-1
d_gene: .

CDR3nt: TGCGCCAGCAGCTTGGGTTTAGCGGGGTCTAGCACAGATACGCAGTATTTT
CDR3aa: CASSLGLAGSSTDTQYF
j_gene: TRBJ2-3
abundance: .
v_gene: TRBV5-1
d_gene: TRBD2

CDR3nt: TGTGCCATCAGGGGATCTGGAAACACCATATATTTT
CDR3aa: CAIRGSGNTIYF
j_gene: TRBJ1-3
abundance: few
v_gene: TRBV10-3
d_gene: .

CDR3nt: TGTGCCAGCAGTGTGACTAGCGGGAGCAGCAGTGAGCAGTTCTTC
CDR3aa: CASSVTSGSSSEQFF
j_gene: TRBJ2-1
abundance: large
v_gene: TRBV6-1
d_gene: TRBD2

CDR3nt: TGTGCCAGCCAAGCAAACAGGAACTCCTACAATGAGCAGTTCTTC
CDR3aa: CASQANRNSYNEQFF
j_gene: TRBJ2-1
abundance: few
v_gene: TRBV11-2
d_gene: .

CDR3nt: TGTGCCAGCGACGCGGGAGACACTGAAGCTTTCTTT
CDR3aa: CASDAGDTEAFF
j_gene: TRBJ1-1
abundance: few
v_gene: TRBV13
d_gene: .

CDR3nt: TGTGCCACCAGCAGAGATCGGCGGGGGGAGCAGTTCTTC
CDR3aa: CATSRDRRGEQFF
j_gene: TRBJ2-1
abundance: medium-sized
v_gene: TRBV15
d_gene: TRBD2

CDR3nt: TGTGCCAGCCGGGGGACGGTTATCACTGAAGCTTTCTTT
CDR3aa: CASRGTVITEAFF
j_gene: TRBJ1-1
abundance: .
v_gene: TRBV6-1
d_gene: .

CDR3nt: TGTGCCAGCCTGGACACGACCATCTACGAGCAGTACTTC
CDR3aa: CASLDTTIYEQYF
j_gene: TRBJ2-7
abundance: .
v_gene: TRBV27
d_gene: .

CDR3nt: TGTGCCAGCAGTTATGTCGGAGCCTACGAGCAGTACTTC
CDR3aa: CASSYVGAYEQYF
j_gene: TRBJ2-7
abundance: large
v_gene: TRBV6-6
d_gene: .

CDR3nt: TGTGCCAGCATAAGGCAGGGGGCGATGAACACTGAAGCTTTCTTT
CDR3aa: CASIRQGAMNTEAFF
j_gene: TRBJ1-1
abundance: .
v_gene: TRBV5-5
d_gene: TRBD1

CDR3nt: TGTGCCAGCAGCTCTCAGGGGAAATTACGCGGCAATCAGCCCCAGCATTTT
CDR3aa: CASSSQGKLRGNQPQHF
j_gene: TRBJ1-5
abundance: .
v_gene: TRBV5-6
d_gene: .

CDR3nt: TGTGCCAGCAGTTCAATCGCTGAGCAGTTCTTC
CDR3aa: CASSSIAEQFF
j_gene: TRBJ2-1
abundance: .
v_gene: TRBV12-3/TRBV12-4
d_gene: .

CDR3nt: TGTGCCAGCAGCCCCCTGGGCGGGGTTCGGGAAAAACTGTTTTTT
CDR3aa: CASSPLGGVREKLFF
j_gene: TRBJ1-4
abundance: .
v_gene: TRBV12-3/TRBV12-4
d_gene: .

CDR3nt: TGTGCCAGCAGTGAAAGAAGCGGGGGGTCCCACGAGCAGTACTTC
CDR3aa: CASSERSGGSHEQYF
j_gene: TRBJ2-7
abundance: medium-sized
v_gene: TRBV6-1
d_gene: TRBD2

CDR3nt: TGTGCCTGCACAGGCCTCGGGGGGGCAACTAATGAAAAACTGTTTTTT
CDR3aa: CACTGLGGATNEKLFF
j_gene: TRBJ1-4
abundance: few
v_gene: TRBV30
d_gene: .

CDR3nt: TGTGCCAGCAGGGAACTAGCGGGAGGGTACAATGAGCAGTTCTTC
CDR3aa: CASRELAGGYNEQFF
j_gene: TRBJ2-1
abundance: medium-sized
v_gene: TRBV19
d_gene: TRBD2